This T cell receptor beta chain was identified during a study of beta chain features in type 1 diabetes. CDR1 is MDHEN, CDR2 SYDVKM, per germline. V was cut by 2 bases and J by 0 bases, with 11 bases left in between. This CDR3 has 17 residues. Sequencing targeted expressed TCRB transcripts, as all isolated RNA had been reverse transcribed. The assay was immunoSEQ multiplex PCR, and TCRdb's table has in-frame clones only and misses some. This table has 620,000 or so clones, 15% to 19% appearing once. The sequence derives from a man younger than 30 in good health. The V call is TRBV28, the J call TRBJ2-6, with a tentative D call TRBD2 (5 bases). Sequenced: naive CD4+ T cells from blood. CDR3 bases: TGTGCCAGCAGTTTACGGCGGGTGAACTCTGGGGCCAACGTCCTGACTTTC. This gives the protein CASSLRRVNSGANVLTF.